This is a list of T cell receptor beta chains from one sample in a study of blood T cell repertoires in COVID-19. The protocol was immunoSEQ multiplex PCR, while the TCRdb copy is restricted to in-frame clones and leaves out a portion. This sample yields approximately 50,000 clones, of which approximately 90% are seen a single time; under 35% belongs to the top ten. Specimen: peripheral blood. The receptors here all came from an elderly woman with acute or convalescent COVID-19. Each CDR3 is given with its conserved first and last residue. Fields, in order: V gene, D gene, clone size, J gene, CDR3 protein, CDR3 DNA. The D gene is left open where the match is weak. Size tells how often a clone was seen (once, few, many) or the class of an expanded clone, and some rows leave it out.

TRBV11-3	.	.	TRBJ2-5	CASSLRGEETQYF	TGTGCCAGCAGCTTAAGAGGTGAAGAGACCCAGTACTTC
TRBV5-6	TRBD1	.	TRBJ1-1	CASSPTGGRTEAFF	TGTGCCAGCAGTCCGACAGGGGGGAGGACTGAAGCTTTCTTT
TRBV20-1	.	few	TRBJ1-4	CSASPDRNEKLFF	TGCAGTGCCAGTCCAGACAGGAATGAAAAACTGTTTTTT
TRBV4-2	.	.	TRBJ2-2	CASSQEVTGSNTGELFF	TGTGCCAGCAGCCAAGAGGTAACGGGGTCGAACACCGGGGAGCTGTTTTTT
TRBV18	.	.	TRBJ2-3	CASSPNNADTQYF	TGTGCCAGCTCACCCAACAACGCCGATACGCAGTATTTT
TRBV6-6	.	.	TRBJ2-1	CASSYPPQNSLEQFF	TGTGCCAGCAGTTACCCCCCCCAGAACAGCCTTGAGCAGTTCTTC
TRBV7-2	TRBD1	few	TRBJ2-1	CASSLAGGYEQFF	TGTGCCAGCAGCTTAGCAGGGGGCTATGAGCAGTTCTTC
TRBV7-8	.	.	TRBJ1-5	CASSNFLADQPQHF	TGTGCCAGCAGCAACTTTTTGGCGGATCAGCCCCAGCATTTT
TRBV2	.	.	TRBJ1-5	CASAKPNQPQHF	TGTGCCAGCGCTAAGCCTAATCAGCCCCAGCATTTT
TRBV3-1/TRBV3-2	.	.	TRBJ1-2	CASSPFQGNGYTF	TGTGCCAGCAGCCCCTTCCAGGGCAATGGCTACACCTTC
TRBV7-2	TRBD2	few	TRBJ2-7	CASSFRTSSYEQYF	TGTGCCAGCAGCTTTCGGACTAGCTCCTACGAGCAGTACTTC
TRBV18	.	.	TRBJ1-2	CASSPPNGFGGYTF	TGTGCCAGCTCACCACCGAACGGGTTTGGTGGCTACACCTTC
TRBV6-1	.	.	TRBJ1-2	CASSYGGWVGYTF	TGTGCCAGCAGTTATGGAGGGTGGGTTGGCTACACCTTC
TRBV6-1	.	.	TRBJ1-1	CASSEARGVRAFF	TGTGCCAGCAGTGAAGCGCGGGGAGTTAGGGCTTTCTTT
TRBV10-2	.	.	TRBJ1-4	CASSEEFGEKLFF	TGCGCCAGCAGTGAGGAGTTCGGTGAAAAACTGTTTTTT
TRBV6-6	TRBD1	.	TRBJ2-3	CASSPRDRAGDTQYF	TGTGCCAGCAGTCCACGGGACAGGGCGGGGGATACGCAGTATTTT
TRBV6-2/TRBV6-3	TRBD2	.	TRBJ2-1	CASSYPTSGGQSYNEQFF	TGTGCCAGCAGTTATCCCACTAGCGGGGGTCAATCCTACAATGAGCAGTTCTTC
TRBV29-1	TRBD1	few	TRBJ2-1	CSVDTGVGNEQFF	TGCAGCGTTGATACAGGGGTGGGGAATGAGCAGTTCTTC
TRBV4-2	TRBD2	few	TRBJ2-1	CASSQPQGAGDAAGVNEQFF	TGTGCCAGCAGCCAACCCCAGGGAGCGGGAGACGCAGCGGGGGTAAATGAGCAGTTCTTC
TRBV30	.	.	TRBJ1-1	CAWSPGRSEAFF	TGTGCCTGGAGCCCGGGGAGGTCTGAAGCTTTCTTT
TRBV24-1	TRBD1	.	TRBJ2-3	CATRDDRVGTDTQYF	TGTGCCACCAGGGACGACAGGGTTGGCACAGATACGCAGTATTTT